Given below is one T cell receptor beta chain in context. Source study methods: Researchers report that nucleated cell counts were estimated from reference gene primer amplification. The table came from immunoSEQ multiplex PCR; TCRdb's copy has only in-frame clones and leaves some out. V and J calls and clone size are copied from that table; D and trimming were computed from the DNA. The sample lists 250,000 to 300,000 clones, 70% to 90% occurring once. This sample was included in a study of blood T cell repertoires in COVID-19. Overall study context: T cells, B-cell-depleted T cells, or PBMCs supplied cDNA or gDNA.

The Seattle patients joined while their infection was active and were tracked longitudinally afterward. What was sequenced was peripheral blood. The source of this sequence is a woman aged 45-65 years with COVID-19, enrolled during active disease.

The DNA of the CDR3 is TGTGCCAGCAGTGAATCAGTGGGGGCCAGGAGCACTGAAGCTTTCTTT. Its translation: CASSESVGARSTEAFF. The chain recombines TRBV25-1 with TRBJ1-1, with D perhaps TRBD1 (6 bases). This CDR3 has 16 residues. From germline, CDR1 is MGHDK and CDR2 SYGVNS. V lost 1 base and J 4 bases, leaving 16 bases between the germline ends.